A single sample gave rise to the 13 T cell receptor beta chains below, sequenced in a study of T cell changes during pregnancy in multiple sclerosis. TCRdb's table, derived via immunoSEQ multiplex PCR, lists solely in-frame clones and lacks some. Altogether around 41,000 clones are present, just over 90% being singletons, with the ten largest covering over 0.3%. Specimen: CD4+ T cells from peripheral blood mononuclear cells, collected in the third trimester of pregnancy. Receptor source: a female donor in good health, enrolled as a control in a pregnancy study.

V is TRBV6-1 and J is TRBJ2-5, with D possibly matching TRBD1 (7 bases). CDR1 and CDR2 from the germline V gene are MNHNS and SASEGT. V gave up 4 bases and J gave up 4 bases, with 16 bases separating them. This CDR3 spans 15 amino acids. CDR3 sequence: CASSGGQLEGETQYF. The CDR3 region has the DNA TGTGCCAGCAGTGGGGGACAGTTGGAGGGAGAGACCCAGTACTTC.

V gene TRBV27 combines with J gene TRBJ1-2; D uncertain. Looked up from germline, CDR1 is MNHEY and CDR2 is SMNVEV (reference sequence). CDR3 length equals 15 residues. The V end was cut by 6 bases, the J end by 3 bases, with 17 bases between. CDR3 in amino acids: CASRRAPASDYGYTF. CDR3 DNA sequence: TGTGCCAGCAGGAGAGCCCCCGCGTCGGACTATGGCTACACCTTC.

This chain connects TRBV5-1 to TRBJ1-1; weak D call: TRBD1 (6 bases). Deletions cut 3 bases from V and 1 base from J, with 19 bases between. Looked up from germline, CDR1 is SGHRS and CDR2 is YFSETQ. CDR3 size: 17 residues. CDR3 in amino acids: CASSSQPFTRGNTEAFF. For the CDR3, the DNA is TGCGCCAGCAGCTCCCAACCCTTCACCAGGGGGAACACTGAAGCTTTCTTT.

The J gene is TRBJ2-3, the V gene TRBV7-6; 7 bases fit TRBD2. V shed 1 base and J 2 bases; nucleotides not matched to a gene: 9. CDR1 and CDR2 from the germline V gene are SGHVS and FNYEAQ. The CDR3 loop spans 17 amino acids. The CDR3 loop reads CASSLGAGVVSTDTQYF. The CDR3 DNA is TGTGCCAGCAGCTTAGGGGCGGGAGTTGTATCCACAGATACGCAGTATTTT.

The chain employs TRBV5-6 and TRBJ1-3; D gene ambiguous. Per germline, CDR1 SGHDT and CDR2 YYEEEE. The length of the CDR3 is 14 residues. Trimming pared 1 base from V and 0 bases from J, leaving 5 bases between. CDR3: CASSLLSSGNTIYF. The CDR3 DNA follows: TGTGCCAGCAGCTTGTTGAGCTCTGGAAACACCATATATTTT.

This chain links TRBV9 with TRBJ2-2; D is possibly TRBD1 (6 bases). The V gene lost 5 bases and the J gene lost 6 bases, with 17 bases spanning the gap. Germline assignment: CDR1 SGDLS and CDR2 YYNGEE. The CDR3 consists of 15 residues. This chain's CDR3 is CASSSMWGRAGELFF. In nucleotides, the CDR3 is TGTGCCAGCAGTTCCATGTGGGGGCGGGCCGGGGAGCTGTTTTTT.

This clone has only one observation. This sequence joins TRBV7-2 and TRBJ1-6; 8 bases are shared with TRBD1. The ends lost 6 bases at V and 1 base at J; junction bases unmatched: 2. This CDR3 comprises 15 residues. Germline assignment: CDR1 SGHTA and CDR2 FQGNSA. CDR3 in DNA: TGTGCCAGCAGTACAGGGGGGTCCTATAATTCACCCCTCCACTTT. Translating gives CASSTGGSYNSPLHF.

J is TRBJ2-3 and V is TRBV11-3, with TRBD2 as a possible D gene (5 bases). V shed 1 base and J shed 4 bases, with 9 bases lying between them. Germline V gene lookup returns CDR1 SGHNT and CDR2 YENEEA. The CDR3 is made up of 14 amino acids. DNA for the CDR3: TGTGCCAGCAGCTTAGGGGGAGCCGCAGATACGCAGTATTTT. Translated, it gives CASSLGGAADTQYF.

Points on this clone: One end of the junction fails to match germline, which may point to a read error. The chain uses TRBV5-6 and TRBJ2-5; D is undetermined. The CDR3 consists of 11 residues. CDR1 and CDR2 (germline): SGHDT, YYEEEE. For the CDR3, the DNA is TGTGCCAGCAGTTTTCAAGAGGCCCAGTACTTC. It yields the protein CASSFQEAQYF.

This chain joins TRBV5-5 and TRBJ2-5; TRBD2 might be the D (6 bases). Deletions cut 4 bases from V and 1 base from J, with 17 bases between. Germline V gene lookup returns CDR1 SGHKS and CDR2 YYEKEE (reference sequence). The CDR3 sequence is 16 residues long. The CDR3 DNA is TGTGCCAGCAGCCGTAGGGGCGGGACGAGCCAAGAGACCCAGTACTTC. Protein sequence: CASSRRGGTSQETQYF.

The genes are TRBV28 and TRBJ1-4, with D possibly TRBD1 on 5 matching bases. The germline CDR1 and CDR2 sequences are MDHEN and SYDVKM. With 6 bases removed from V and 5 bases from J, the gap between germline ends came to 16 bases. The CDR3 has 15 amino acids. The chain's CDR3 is CASRHEAGGNEKLFF. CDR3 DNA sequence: TGTGCCAGCAGGCATGAAGCCGGGGGAAATGAAAAACTGTTTTTT. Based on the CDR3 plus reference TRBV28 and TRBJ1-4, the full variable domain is DVKVTQSSRYLVKRTGEKVFLECVQDMDHENMFWYRQDPGLGLRLIYFSYDVKMKEKGDIPEGYSVSREKKERFSLILESASTNQTSMYLCASRHEAGGNEKLFFGSGTQLSVL.

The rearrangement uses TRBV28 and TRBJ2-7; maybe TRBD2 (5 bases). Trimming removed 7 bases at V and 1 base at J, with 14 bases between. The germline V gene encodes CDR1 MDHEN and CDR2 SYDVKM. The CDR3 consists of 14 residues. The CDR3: CASNGLINSYEQYF. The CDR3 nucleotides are TGTGCCAGCAACGGACTGATTAATTCCTACGAGCAGTACTTC.

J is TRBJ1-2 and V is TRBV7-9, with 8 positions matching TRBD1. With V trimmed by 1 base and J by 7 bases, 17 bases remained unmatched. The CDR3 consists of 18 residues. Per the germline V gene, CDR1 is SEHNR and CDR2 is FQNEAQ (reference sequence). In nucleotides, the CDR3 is TGTGCCAGCAGCTTAGATGGCCCTAGGTCAGGGGGCGAAGCTGGCTACACCTTC. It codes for CASSLDGPRSGGEAGYTF.